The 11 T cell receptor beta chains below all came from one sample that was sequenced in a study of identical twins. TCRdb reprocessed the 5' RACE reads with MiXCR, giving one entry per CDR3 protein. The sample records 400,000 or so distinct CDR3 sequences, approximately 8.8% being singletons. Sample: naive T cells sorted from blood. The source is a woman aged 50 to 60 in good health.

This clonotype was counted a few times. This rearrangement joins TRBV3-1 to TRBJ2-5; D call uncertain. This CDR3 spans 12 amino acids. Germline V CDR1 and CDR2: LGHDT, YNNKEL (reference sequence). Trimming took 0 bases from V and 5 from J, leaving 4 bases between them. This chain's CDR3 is CASSQESETQYF. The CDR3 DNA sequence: TGTGCCAGCAGCCAAGAGAGTGAGACCCAGTACTTC.

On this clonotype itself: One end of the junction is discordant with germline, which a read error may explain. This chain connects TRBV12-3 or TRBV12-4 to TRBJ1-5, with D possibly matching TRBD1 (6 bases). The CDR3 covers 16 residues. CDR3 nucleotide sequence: TGTGCCCGCAGGGACGGACAGTTAAATAGCAATCAGCCCCAGCATTTT. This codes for CARRDGQLNSNQPQHF.

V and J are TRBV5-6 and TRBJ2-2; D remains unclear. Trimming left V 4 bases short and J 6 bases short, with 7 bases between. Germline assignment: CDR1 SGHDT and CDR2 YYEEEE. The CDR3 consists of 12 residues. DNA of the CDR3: TGTGCCAGCAGCCCCCCCGCCGGGGAGCTGTTTTTT. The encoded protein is CASSPPAGELFF.

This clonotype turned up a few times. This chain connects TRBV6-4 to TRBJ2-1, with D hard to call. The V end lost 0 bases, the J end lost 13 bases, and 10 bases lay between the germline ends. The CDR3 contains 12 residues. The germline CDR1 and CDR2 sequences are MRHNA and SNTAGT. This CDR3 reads CASSDSLGLQFF. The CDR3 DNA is TGTGCCAGCAGTGACTCGTTAGGGCTTCAGTTCTTC.

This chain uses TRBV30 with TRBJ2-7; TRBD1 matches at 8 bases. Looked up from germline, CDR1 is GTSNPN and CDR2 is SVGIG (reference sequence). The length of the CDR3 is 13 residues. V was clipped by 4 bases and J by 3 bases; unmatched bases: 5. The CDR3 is CAWTGTGLYEQYF. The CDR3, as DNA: TGTGCCTGGACCGGGACAGGACTCTACGAGCAGTACTTC.

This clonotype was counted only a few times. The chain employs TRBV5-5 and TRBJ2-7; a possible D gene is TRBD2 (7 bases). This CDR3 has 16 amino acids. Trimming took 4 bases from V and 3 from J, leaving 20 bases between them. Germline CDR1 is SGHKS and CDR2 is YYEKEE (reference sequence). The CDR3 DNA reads TGTGCCAGCAGCCCCATCGGGGGGCAAAGTTTCTACGAGCAGTACTTC. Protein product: CASSPIGGQSFYEQYF.

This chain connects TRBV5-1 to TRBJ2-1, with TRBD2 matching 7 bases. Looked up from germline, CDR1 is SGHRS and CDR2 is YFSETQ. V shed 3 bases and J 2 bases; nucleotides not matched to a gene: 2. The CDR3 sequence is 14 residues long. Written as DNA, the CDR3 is TGCGCCAGCAGCTGGCGGGAGCCCTACAATGAGCAGTTCTTC. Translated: CASSWREPYNEQFF.

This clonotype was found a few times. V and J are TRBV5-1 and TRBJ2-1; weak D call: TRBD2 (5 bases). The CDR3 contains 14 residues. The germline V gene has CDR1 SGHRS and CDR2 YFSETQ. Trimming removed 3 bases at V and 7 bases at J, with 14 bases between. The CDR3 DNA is TGCGCCAGCAGCTCGTCTAGCTACTATAATGAGCAGTTCTTC. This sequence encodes CASSSSSYYNEQFF.

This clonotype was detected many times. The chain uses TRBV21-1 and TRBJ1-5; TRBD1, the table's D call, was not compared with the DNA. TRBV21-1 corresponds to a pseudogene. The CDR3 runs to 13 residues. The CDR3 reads CASSWRGCWPQHF. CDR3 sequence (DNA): TGTGCCAGCAGCTGGAGGGGGTGTTGGCCCCAGCATTTT.

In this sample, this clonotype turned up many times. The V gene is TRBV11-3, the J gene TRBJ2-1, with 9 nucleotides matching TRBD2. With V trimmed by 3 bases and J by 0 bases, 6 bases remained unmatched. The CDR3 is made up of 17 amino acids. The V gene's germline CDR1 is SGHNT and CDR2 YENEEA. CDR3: CASSFTSGFSSYNEQFF. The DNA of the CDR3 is TGTGCCAGCAGCTTCACTAGCGGGTTTAGCTCCTACAATGAGCAGTTCTTC. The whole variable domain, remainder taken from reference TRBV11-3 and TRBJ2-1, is EAGVVQSPRYKIIEKKQPVAFWCNPISGHNTLYWYLQNLGQGPELLIRYENEEAVDDSQLPKDRFSAERLKGVDSTLKIQPAELGDSAVYLCASSFTSGFSSYNEQFFGPGTRLTVL.

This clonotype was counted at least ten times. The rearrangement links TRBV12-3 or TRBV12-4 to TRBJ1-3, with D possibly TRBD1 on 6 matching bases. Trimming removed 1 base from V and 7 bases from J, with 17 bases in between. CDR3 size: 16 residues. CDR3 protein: CASSLVRRGAGNTIYF. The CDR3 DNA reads TGTGCCAGCAGTTTAGTAAGGAGGGGGGCCGGGAACACCATATATTTT.